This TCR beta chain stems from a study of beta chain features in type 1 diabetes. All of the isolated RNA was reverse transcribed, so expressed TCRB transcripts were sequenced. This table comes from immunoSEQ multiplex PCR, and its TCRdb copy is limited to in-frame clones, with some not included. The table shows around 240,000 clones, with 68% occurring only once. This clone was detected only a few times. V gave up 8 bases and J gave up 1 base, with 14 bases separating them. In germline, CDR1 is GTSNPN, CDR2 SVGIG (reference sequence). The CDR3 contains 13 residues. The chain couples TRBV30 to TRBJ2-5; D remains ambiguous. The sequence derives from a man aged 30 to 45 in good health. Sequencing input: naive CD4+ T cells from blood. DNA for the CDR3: TGTGCCGGAATTTCCAGGTTCCAAGAGACCCAGTACTTC. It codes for CAGISRFQETQYF.